This T cell receptor beta chain is from a study of blood T cell repertoires in COVID-19. V was clipped by 6 bases and J by 5 bases; unmatched bases: 7. Germline V gene data show CDR1 as SNHLY and CDR2 as FYNNEI. The CDR3 runs 15 residues. Original processing methods: Amplification with reference gene primers provided the estimates of nucleated cell counts. Only in-frame clones appear in the TCRdb table, and some are missing; sequencing was by immunoSEQ multiplex PCR. Clone size and V and J calls were adopted from that table, with D and trimming inferred from the DNA. The sample has roughly 140,000 clones; approximately 85% are singletons.

The material sequenced was peripheral blood. J is TRBJ1-4 and V is TRBV2; TRBD1 aligns across 9 bases. The origin of this receptor is a woman at least 80 years old with acute or convalescent COVID-19. The CDR3 coding sequence is TGTGCCAGCAGAGGAGACAGGGGGAGGAATGAAAAACTGTTTTTT. It encodes CASRGDRGRNEKLFF. Full variable domain (missing parts from reference TRBV2 and TRBJ1-4): EPEVTQTPSHQVTQMGQEVILRCVPISNHLYFYWYRQILGQKVEFLVSFYNNEISEKSEIFDDQFSVERPDGSNFTLKIRSTKLEDSAMYFCASRGDRGRNEKLFFGSGTQLSVL.